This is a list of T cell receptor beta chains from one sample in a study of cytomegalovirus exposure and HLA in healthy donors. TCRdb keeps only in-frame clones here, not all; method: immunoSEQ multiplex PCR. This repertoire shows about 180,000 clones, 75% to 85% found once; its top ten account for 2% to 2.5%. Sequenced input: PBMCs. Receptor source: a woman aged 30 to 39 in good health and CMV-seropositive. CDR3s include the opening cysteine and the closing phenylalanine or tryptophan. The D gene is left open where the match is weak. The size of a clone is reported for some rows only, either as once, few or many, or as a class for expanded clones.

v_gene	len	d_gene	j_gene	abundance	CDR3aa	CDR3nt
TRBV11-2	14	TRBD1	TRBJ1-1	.	CASSFSRGDTEAFF	TGTGCCAGCAGCTTCAGCAGGGGGGACACTGAAGCTTTCTTT
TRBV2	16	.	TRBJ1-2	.	CASSEGEVNSDYGYTF	TGTGCCAGCAGTGAGGGGGAGGTCAACTCGGACTATGGCTACACCTTC
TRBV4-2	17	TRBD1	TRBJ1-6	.	CASSQDGTGTYNSPLHF	TGTGCCAGCAGCCAAGATGGGACAGGGACCTACAATTCACCCCTCCACTTT
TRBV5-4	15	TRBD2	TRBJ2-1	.	CASSPAGGPYNEQFF	TGTGCCAGCAGCCCCGCGGGGGGGCCCTACAATGAGCAGTTCTTC
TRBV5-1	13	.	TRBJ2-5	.	CASSFSRVETQYF	TGCGCCAGCAGCTTTTCCAGGGTGGAGACCCAGTACTTC
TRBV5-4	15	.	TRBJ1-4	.	CASSLHGQMNEKLFF	TGTGCCAGCAGCTTGCATGGACAGATGAATGAAAAACTGTTTTTT
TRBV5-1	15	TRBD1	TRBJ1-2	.	CASSSTSQGNYGYTF	TGCGCCAGCAGCTCTACCTCACAGGGGAACTATGGCTACACCTTC
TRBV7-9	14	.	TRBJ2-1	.	CASSSGGAYNEQFF	TGTGCCAGCAGCTCAGGCGGGGCCTACAATGAGCAGTTCTTC
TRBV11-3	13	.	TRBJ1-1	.	CASSSRQTHEAFF	TGTGCCAGCAGCTCTCGACAGACTCATGAAGCTTTCTTT
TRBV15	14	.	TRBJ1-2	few	CATSRGYSIYGYTF	TGTGCCACCAGCAGAGGATACTCAATCTATGGCTACACCTTC
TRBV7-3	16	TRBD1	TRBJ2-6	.	CASSSTTGDGANVLTF	TGTGCCAGCAGCTCGACGACAGGGGATGGGGCCAACGTCCTGACTTTC
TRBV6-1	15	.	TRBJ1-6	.	CASSEVRGNNSPLHF	TGTGCCAGCAGTGAAGTGCGAGGAAATAATTCACCCCTCCACTTT
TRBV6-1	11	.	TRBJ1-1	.	CASHWNTEAFF	TGTGCCAGCCATTGGAACACTGAAGCTTTCTTT
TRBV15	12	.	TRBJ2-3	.	CAQHPDTDTQYF	TGTGCGCAACACCCCGACACAGATACGCAGTATTTT
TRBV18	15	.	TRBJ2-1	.	CASSPQTSSYNEQFF	TGTGCCAGCTCACCGCAAACCAGCTCCTACAATGAGCAGTTCTTC
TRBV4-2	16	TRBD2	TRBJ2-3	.	CASSQDGRGGYDTQYF	TGTGCCAGCAGCCAAGATGGACGGGGGGGATATGATACGCAGTATTTT
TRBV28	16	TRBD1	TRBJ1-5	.	CASSFPTGGLNQPQHF	TGTGCCAGCAGTTTTCCGACAGGGGGCCTCAATCAGCCCCAGCATTTT
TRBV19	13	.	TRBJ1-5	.	CASSQQDHQPQHF	TGTGCCAGTAGTCAACAGGATCATCAGCCCCAGCATTTT
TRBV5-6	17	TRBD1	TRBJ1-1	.	CASTPGQGASGTTEAFF	TGTGCCAGCACCCCGGGACAGGGGGCGTCTGGGACCACTGAAGCTTTCTTT
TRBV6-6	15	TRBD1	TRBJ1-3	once	CASSYGGDRGDTIYF	TGTGCCAGCAGTTACGGGGGAGACAGGGGGGACACCATATATTTT
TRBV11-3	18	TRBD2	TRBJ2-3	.	CASSRGLAGGPGSDTQYF	TGTGCCAGCAGCCGGGGACTAGCGGGGGGGCCGGGTTCGGATACGCAGTATTTT
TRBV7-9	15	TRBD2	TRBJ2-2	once	CASSLGTRNTGELFF	TGTGCCAGCAGCTTAGGGACTAGGAACACCGGGGAGCTGTTTTTT
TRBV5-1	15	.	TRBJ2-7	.	CASSFLPGFVGEQYF	TGCGCCAGCAGCTTCCTTCCGGGGTTTGTAGGCGAGCAGTACTTC
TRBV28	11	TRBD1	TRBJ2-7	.	CASSFDRVRDF	TGTGCCAGCAGTTTCGACAGGGTCAGGGACTTC
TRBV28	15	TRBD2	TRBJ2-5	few	CASTTGGLPKETQYF	TGTGCCAGCACCACGGGAGGGTTACCCAAAGAGACCCAGTACTTC
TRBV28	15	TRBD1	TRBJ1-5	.	CASSGGQGFDQPQHF	TGTGCCAGCAGCGGCGGACAGGGCTTCGACCAGCCCCAGCATTTT
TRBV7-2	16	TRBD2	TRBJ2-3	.	CASSLRLAGGADTQYF	TGTGCCAGCAGCCTCCGACTAGCGGGGGGAGCAGATACGCAGTATTTT